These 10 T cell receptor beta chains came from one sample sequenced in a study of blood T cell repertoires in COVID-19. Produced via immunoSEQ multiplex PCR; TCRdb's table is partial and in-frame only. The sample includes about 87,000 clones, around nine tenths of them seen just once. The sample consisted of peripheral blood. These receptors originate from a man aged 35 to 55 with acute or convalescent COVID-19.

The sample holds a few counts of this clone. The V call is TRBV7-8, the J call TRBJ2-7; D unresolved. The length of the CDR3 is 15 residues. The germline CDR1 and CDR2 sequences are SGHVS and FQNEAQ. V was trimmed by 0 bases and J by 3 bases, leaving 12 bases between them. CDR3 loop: CASSLADGQYYEQYF. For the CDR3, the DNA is TGTGCCAGCAGCTTAGCTGATGGGCAGTACTACGAGCAGTACTTC. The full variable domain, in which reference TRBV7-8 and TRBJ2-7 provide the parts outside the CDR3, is GAGVSQSPRYKVAKRGQDVALRCDPISGHVSLFWYQQALGQGPEFLTYFQNEAQLDKSGLPSDRFFAERPEGSVSTLKIQRTQQEDSAVYLCASSLADGQYYEQYFGPGTRLTVT.

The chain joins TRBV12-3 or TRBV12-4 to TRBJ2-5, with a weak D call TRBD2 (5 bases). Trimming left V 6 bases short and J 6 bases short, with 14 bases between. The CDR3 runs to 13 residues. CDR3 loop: CASRFGVAKTQYF. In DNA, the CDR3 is TGTGCCAGCAGATTCGGGGTGGCAAAGACCCAGTACTTC.

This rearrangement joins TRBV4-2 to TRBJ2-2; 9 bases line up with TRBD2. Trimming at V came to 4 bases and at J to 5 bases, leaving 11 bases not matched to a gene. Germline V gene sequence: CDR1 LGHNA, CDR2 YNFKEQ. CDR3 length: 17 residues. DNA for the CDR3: TGTGCCAGCAGCCCCGGACTAGCGAGAGGGTTGACCGGGGAGCTGTTTTTT. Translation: CASSPGLARGLTGELFF.

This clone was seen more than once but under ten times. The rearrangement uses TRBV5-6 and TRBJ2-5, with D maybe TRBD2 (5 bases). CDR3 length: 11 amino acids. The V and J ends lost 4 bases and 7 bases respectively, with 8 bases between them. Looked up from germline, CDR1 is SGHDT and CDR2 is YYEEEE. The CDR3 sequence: CASSQRGTQYF. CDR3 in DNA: TGTGCCAGCAGCCAACGGGGGACCCAGTACTTC.

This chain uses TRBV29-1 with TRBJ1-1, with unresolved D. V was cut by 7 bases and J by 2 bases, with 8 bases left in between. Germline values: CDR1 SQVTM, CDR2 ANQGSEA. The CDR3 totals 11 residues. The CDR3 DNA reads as TGCAGCGCCTTCCTAAACACTGAAGCTTTCTTT. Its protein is CSAFLNTEAFF.

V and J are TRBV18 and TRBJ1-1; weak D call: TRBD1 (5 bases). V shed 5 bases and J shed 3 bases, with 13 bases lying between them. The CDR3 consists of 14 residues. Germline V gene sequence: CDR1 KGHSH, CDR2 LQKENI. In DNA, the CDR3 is TGTGCCAGCTCAGAAGGGATAGGGGACACTGAAGCTTTCTTT. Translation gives CASSEGIGDTEAFF.

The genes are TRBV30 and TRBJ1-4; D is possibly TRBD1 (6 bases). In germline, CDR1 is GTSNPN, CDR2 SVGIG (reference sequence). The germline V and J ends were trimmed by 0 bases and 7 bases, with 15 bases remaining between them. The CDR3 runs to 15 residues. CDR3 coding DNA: TGTGCCTGGAGTGTACAGGGTCGGGGGGGTGAAAAACTGTTTTTT. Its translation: CAWSVQGRGGEKLFF.

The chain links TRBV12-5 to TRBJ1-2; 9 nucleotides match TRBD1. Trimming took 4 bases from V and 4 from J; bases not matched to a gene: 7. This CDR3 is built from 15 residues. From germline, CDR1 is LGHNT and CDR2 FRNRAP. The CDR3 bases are TGTGCTAGTGGTTGGGGACAGGGATTATCCTATGGCTACACCTTC. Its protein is CASGWGQGLSYGYTF.

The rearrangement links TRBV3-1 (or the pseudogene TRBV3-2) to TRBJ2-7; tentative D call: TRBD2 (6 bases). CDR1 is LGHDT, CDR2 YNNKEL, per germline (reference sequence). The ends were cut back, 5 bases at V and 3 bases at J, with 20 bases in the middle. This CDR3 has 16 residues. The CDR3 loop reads CASSAGRGNLLYEQYF. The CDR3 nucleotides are TGTGCCAGCAGCGCAGGCCGGGGGAACCTTCTCTACGAGCAGTACTTC.

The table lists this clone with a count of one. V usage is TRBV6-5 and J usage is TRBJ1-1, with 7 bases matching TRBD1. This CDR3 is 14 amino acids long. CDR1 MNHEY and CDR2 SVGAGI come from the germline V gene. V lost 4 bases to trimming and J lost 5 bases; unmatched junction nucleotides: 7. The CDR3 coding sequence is TGTGCCAGCAGTTCAAACAGGGGATCGACTGAAGCTTTCTTT. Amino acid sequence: CASSSNRGSTEAFF.